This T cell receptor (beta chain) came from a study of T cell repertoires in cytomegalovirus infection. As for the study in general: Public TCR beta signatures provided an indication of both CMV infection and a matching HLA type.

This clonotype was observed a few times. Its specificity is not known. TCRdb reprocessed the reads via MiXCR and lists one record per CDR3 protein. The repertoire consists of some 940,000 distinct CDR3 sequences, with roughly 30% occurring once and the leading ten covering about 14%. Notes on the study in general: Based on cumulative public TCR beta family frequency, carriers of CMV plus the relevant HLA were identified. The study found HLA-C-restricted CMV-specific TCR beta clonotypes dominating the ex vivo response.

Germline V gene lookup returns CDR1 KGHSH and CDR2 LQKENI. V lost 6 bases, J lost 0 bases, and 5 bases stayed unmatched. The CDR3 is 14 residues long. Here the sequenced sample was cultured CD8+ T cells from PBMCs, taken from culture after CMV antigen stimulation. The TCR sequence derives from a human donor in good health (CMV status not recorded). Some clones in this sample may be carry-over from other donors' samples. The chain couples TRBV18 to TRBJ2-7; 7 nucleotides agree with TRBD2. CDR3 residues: CASSQAGRSYEQYF. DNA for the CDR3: TGTGCCAGCTCCCAAGCGGGACGCTCCTACGAGCAGTACTTC.